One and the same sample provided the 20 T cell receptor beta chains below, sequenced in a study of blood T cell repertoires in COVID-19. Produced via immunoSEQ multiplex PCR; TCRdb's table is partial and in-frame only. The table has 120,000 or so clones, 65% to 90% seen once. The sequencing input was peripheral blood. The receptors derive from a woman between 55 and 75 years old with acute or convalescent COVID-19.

The CDR3 DNA reads as TGTGCCAGCAGCGTGAAGAGCTCTGGAAACACCATATATTTT. Encoded protein: CASSVKSSGNTIYF. The V call is TRBV9, the J call TRBJ1-3; D gene unclear. The CDR3 covers 14 residues. Trimming took 2 bases from V and 0 from J, leaving 6 bases between them. Germline CDR1 and CDR2: SGDLS and YYNGEE.

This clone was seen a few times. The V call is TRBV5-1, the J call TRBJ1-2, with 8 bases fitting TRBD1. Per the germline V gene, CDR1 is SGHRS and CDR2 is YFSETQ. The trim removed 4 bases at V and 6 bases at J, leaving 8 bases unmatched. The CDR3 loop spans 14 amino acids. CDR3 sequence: CASSLERTGHGYTF. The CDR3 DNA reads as TGCGCCAGCAGCCTGGAAAGGACAGGGCATGGCTACACCTTC.

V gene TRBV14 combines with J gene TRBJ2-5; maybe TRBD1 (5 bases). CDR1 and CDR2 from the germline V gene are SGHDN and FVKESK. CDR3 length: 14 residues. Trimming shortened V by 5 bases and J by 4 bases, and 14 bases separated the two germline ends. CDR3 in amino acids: CASSLIRGGETQYF. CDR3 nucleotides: TGTGCCAGCAGCTTAATAAGGGGTGGAGAGACCCAGTACTTC.

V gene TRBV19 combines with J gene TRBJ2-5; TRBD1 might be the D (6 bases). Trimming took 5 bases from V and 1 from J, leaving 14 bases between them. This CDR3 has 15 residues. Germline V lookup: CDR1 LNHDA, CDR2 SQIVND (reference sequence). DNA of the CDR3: TGTGCCAGTAGTGTACGTACAGGGTCCCAAGAGACCCAGTACTTC. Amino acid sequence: CASSVRTGSQETQYF.

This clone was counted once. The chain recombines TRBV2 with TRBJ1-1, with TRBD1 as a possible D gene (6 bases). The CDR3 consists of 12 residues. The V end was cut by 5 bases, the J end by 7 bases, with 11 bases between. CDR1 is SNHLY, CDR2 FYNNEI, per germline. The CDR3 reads CASSRGADEAFF. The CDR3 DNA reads TGTGCCAGCAGTCGGGGGGCTGATGAAGCTTTCTTT.

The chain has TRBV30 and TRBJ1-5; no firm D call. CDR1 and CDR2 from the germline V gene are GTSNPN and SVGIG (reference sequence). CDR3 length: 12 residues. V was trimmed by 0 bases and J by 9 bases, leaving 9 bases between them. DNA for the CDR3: TGTGCCTGGAGTGTAGGAGGGAGGCCCCAGCATTTT. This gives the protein CAWSVGGRPQHF.

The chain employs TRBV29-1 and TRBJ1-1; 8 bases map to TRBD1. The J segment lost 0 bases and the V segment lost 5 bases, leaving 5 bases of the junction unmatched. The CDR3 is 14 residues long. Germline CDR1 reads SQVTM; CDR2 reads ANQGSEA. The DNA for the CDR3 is TGCAGCGTTCGGCCGGGACAGGTGAACACTGAAGCTTTCTTT. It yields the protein CSVRPGQVNTEAFF.

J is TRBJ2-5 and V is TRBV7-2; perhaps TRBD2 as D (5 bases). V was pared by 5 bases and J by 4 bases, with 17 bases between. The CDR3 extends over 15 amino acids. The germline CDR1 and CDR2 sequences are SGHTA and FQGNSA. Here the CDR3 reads CASSRDTRSLETQYF. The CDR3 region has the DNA TGTGCCAGCAGCCGGGATACGAGGAGCCTAGAGACCCAGTACTTC.

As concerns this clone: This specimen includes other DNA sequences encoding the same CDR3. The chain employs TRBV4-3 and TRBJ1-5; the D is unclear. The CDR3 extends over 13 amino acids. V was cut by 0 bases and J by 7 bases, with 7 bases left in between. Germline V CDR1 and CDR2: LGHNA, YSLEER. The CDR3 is CASSQDGEQPQHF. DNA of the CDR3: TGCGCCAGCAGCCAAGACGGAGAACAGCCCCAGCATTTT.

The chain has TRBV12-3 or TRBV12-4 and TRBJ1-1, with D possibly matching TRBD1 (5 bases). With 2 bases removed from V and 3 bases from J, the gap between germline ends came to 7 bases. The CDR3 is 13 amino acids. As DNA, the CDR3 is TGTGCCAGCAGTTTATGGGGGGACACTGAAGCTTTCTTT. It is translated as CASSLWGDTEAFF.

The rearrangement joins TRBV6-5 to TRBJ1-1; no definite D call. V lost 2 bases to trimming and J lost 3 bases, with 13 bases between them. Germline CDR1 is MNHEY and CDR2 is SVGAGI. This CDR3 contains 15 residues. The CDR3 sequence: CASSYALRRDTEAFF. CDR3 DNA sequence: TGTGCCAGCAGTTACGCATTACGGAGAGACACTGAAGCTTTCTTT.

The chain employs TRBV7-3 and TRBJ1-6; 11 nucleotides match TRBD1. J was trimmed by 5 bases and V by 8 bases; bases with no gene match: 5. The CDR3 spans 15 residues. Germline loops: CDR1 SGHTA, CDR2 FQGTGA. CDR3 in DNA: TGTGCCAGCGGGTCGGGACAGGGGGATAATTCACCCCTCCACTTT. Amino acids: CASGSGQGDNSPLHF. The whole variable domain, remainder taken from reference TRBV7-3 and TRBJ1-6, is GAGVSQTPSNKVTEKGKYVELRCDPISGHTALYWYRQSLGQGPEFLIYFQGTGAADDSGLPNDRFFAVRPEGSVSTLKIQRTERGDSAVYLCASGSGQGDNSPLHFGNGTRLTVT.

CDR3 nucleotide sequence: TGTGCCAGCAGCTTGGGGACAGGGCAGGGGGACGAGCAGTACTTC. It yields the protein CASSLGTGQGDEQYF. The chain uses TRBV5-6 and TRBJ2-7; 8 bases are shared with TRBD1. CDR3 length: 15 residues. Trimming took 0 bases from V and 5 from J; bases not matched to a gene: 7. The germline gives CDR1 SGHDT, CDR2 YYEEEE.

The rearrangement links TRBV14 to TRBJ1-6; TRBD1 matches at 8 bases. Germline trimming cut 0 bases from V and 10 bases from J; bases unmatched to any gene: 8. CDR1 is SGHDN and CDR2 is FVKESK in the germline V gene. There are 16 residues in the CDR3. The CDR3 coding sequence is TGTGCCAGCAGCCAAGATTTGGGCAGGGGGCTGTCACCCCTCCACTTT. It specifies CASSQDLGRGLSPLHF.

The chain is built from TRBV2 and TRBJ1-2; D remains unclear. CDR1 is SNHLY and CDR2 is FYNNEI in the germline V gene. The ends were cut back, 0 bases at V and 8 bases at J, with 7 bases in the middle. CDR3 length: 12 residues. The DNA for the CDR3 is TGTGCCAGCAGTGAAGCAGGCAGGGGCTACACCTTC. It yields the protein CASSEAGRGYTF.

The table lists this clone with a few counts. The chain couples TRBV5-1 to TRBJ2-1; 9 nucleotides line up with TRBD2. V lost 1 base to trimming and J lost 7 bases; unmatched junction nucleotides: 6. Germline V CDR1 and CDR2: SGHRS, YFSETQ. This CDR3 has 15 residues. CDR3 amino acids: CASSLNAGGWNEQFF. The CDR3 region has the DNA TGCGCCAGCAGCTTGAACGCGGGGGGGTGGAATGAGCAGTTCTTC. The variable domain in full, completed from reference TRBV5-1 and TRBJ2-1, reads KAGVTQTPRYLIKTRGQQVTLSCSPISGHRSVSWYQQTPGQGLQFLFEYFSETQRNKGNFPGRFSGRQFSNSRSEMNVSTLELGDSALYLCASSLNAGGWNEQFFGPGTRLTVL.

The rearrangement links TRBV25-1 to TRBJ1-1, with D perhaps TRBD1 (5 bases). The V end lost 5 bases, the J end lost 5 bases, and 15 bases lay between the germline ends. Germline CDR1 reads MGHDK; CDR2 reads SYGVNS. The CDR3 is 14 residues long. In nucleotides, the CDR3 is TGTGCCAGCAGTCCTTGGGGGGGAGTGACTGAAGCTTTCTTT. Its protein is CASSPWGGVTEAFF.

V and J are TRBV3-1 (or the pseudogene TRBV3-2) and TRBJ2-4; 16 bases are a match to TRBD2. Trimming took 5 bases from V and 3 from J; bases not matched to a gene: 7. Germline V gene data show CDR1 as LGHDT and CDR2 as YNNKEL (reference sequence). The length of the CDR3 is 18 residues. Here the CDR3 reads CASSMGLAGGQDKNIQYF. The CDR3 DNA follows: TGTGCCAGCAGCATGGGACTAGCGGGGGGGCAGGACAAAAACATTCAGTACTTC.

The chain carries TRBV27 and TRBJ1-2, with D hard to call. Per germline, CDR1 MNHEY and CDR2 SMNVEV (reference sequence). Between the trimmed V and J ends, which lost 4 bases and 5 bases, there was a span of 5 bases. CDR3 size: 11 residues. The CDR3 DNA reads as TGTGCCAGCAGTTCGGGATATGGCTACACCTTC. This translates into CASSSGYGYTF.

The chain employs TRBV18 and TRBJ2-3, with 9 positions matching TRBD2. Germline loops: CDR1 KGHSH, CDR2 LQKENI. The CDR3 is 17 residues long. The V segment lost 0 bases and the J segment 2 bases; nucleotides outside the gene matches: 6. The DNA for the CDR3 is TGTGCCAGCTCACCACCGCAGCGGGGGGTTGACACAGATACGCAGTATTTT. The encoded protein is CASSPPQRGVDTDTQYF.